The 18 T cell receptor beta chains below all came from one sample that was sequenced in a study of T-cell memory formation after mild COVID-19. TCRdb re-called the 5' RACE reads through MiXCR, storing one row per CDR3 protein. The table has about 200,000 distinct CDR3 sequences, around 9.5% seen once. Sequencing used PBMCs or a T cell subset sorted from them (not recorded which). The source of these receptors is a man aged 18 to 35 who had mild COVID-19 (a few samples of this study predate the infection). Cell type and time point are not known.

The V gene is TRBV7-9, the J gene TRBJ1-1; 7 bases match TRBD1. This CDR3 region has 18 residues. With 0 bases clipped from V and 1 base from J, the junction kept 11 bases outside the gene matches. Germline V gene data show CDR1 as SEHNR and CDR2 as FQNEAQ (reference sequence). The CDR3 sequence is CASSLAQGGGGKNTEAFF. DNA for the CDR3: TGTGCCAGCAGCTTAGCGCAAGGGGGCGGAGGGAAGAACACTGAAGCTTTCTTT.

A few counts support this clonotype. V gene TRBV9 combines with J gene TRBJ1-1; D is uncertain. V dropped 0 bases and J dropped 3 bases, with 6 bases sitting between them. Per the germline V gene, CDR1 is SGDLS and CDR2 is YYNGEE. The CDR3 spans 13 residues. CDR3 loop: CASSVAVDTEAFF. The CDR3 DNA reads as TGTGCCAGCAGCGTAGCGGTGGACACTGAAGCTTTCTTT. Drawing the rest from reference TRBV9 and TRBJ1-1, the complete variable domain is DSGVTQTPKHLITATGQRVTLRCSPRSGDLSVYWYQQSLDQGLQFLIQYYNGEERAKGNILERFSAQQFPDLHSELNLSSLELGDSALYFCASSVAVDTEAFFGQGTRLTVV.

The chain recombines TRBV4-3 with TRBJ2-5, with 10 positions matching TRBD2. Germline V gene sequence: CDR1 LGHNA, CDR2 YSLEER. The CDR3 spans 15 residues. J lost 7 bases, V lost 0 bases, and 5 bases had no gene match. The CDR3 coding sequence is TGCGCCAGCAGCCAAGATGTAGCGGGGGGACCGACCCAGTACTTC. The encoded protein is CASSQDVAGGPTQYF.

This clonotype was picked up a small number of times. The rearrangement uses TRBV5-5 and TRBJ2-7, with unresolved D. V gave up 0 bases and J gave up 4 bases, with 5 bases separating them. The germline V gene encodes CDR1 SGHKS and CDR2 YYEKEE (reference sequence). The CDR3 has 12 residues. CDR3 region: CASSLGVYEQYV. DNA for the CDR3: TGTGCCAGCAGCTTGGGAGTTTACGAGCAGTACGTC.

The rearrangement joins TRBV20-1 to TRBJ2-3; D gene ambiguous. Germline assignment: CDR1 DFQATT and CDR2 SNEGSKA (reference sequence). V lost 6 bases and J lost 1, with 5 bases in between. CDR3 length equals 11 residues. CDR3 coding DNA: TGCAGTGCCCTCGGCACAGATACGCAGTATTTT. Translating it yields CSALGTDTQYF.

The genes are TRBV7-2 and TRBJ2-5, with 7 bases lining up with TRBD2. CDR1 is SGHTA and CDR2 is FQGNSA in the germline V gene. With 6 bases clipped from V and 5 bases from J, the junction kept 12 bases outside the gene matches. This CDR3 region has 15 residues. This chain's CDR3 is CASSQSSGGGETQYF. Written as DNA, the CDR3 is TGTGCCAGCAGTCAATCATCGGGGGGAGGGGAGACCCAGTACTTC.

The chain carries TRBV12-3 or TRBV12-4 and TRBJ1-1; D is uncertain. The V end lost 1 base, the J end lost 12 bases, and 15 bases lay between the germline ends. This CDR3 region has 13 residues. The CDR3 coding sequence is TGTGCCAGCAGTTTAGACGGATCAGTCTCCCCTTTCTTT. Amino acids: CASSLDGSVSPFF.

The CDR3 DNA follows: TGCAGCGTTAAACGTGACACGAACACTGAAGCTTTCTTT. This encodes CSVKRDTNTEAFF. The rearrangement links TRBV29-1 to TRBJ1-1; unclear D gene. CDR3 length: 13 residues. Germline V gene lookup returns CDR1 SQVTM and CDR2 ANQGSEA. The V end was cut by 5 bases, the J end by 1 base, with 11 bases between.

This clonotype came up a few times. This rearrangement joins TRBV20-1 to TRBJ1-5; D may be TRBD1 (6 bases). Trimming shortened V by 6 bases and J by 0 bases, and 21 bases separated the two germline ends. This CDR3 contains 17 residues. Germline values: CDR1 DFQATT, CDR2 SNEGSKA (reference sequence). The CDR3 loop reads CSATQQGVPYSNQPQHF. Written as DNA, the CDR3 is TGCAGTGCGACACAACAGGGAGTACCCTATAGCAATCAGCCCCAGCATTTT.

The rearrangement links TRBV20-1 to TRBJ2-7, with 11 bases matching TRBD1. V was pared by 6 bases and J by 6 bases, with 1 base of the junction left unmatched. Germline loops: CDR1 DFQATT, CDR2 SNEGSKA (reference sequence). The CDR3 has 11 amino acids. Here the CDR3 reads CSADRGREQYF. The CDR3 coding sequence is TGCAGTGCGGACAGGGGGCGCGAGCAGTACTTC.

This clonotype appeared many times. This rearrangement joins TRBV3-1 to TRBJ2-1, with D unresolved. In germline, CDR1 is LGHDT, CDR2 YNNKEL (reference sequence). Trimming pared 0 bases from V and 12 bases from J, leaving 12 bases between. The CDR3 contains 13 residues. Here the CDR3 reads CASSQDWPSVQFF. In DNA, the CDR3 is TGTGCCAGCAGCCAAGATTGGCCCTCCGTGCAGTTCTTC.

This clonotype was counted between two and nine times. The rearrangement uses TRBV28 and TRBJ1-2, with a weak D call TRBD1 (6 bases). Germline lookup yields CDR1 MDHEN and CDR2 SYDVKM. This CDR3 region has 12 residues. V was clipped by 6 bases and J by 7 bases, with 12 bases between them. The CDR3 DNA follows: TGTGCCAGCAGCCTGGACAGTGCTGGCTACACCTTC. This gives the protein CASSLDSAGYTF.

There are a few counts of this clonotype. This chain links TRBV10-3 with TRBJ2-2; D is unclear. This CDR3 is built from 14 residues. The V end was cut by 0 bases, the J end by 1 base, with 3 bases between. Germline CDR1 and CDR2: ENHRY and SYGVKD. The CDR3 coding sequence is TGTGCCATCAGTGAGTCGCTGAACACCGGGGAGCTGTTTTTT. It specifies CAISESLNTGELFF.

There are a few counts of this clonotype. V and J are TRBV7-2 and TRBJ2-7, with D perhaps TRBD1 or TRBD2 (5 bases each). V gave up 4 bases and J gave up 0 bases, with 13 bases separating them. The CDR3 has 15 amino acids. CDR1 SGHTA and CDR2 FQGNSA come from the germline V gene. CDR3 DNA sequence: TGTGCCAGCAGCTCCGGGGCGACCTCCTCCTACGAGCAGTACGTC. Translation: CASSSGATSSYEQYV.

This clonotype was recorded a few times. The chain uses TRBV7-9 and TRBJ2-7; 7 bases fit TRBD1. The V and J ends lost 3 bases and 4 bases, in that order; junction bases with no gene match: 6. Germline loops: CDR1 SEHNR, CDR2 FQNEAQ (reference sequence). The length of the CDR3 is 14 residues. The CDR3 loop is CASSFGQVPYEQYF. In DNA form, the CDR3 reads TGTGCCAGCAGCTTCGGACAGGTTCCGTACGAGCAGTACTTC.

This clonotype turned up a few times. This rearrangement joins TRBV7-8 to TRBJ2-5; 7 nucleotides match TRBD1. In germline, CDR1 is SGHVS, CDR2 FQNEAQ. V dropped 6 bases and J dropped 9; count of bases not matched to a gene: 7. The CDR3 has 12 residues. The CDR3 DNA follows: TGTGCCAGCAGAGATCCTCAGGGGGCCCAGTACTTC. Amino acids: CASRDPQGAQYF.

This clonotype was seen repeatedly, ten times or more. V gene TRBV6-2 or TRBV6-3 combines with J gene TRBJ2-1, with D possibly matching TRBD1 (5 bases). Trimming shortened V by 8 bases and J by 2 bases, and 10 bases separated the two germline ends. The germline CDR1 and CDR2 sequences are MNHEY and SVGEGT. The CDR3 is made up of 13 amino acids. The CDR3 loop is CASGWGAYNEQFF. As DNA, the CDR3 is TGTGCCAGCGGGTGGGGCGCCTACAATGAGCAGTTCTTC.

This clonotype was observed many times. The CDR3, as DNA: TGTGCCAGCAGCCCAAGGTACAGGGGGCCGGCTGAAGCTTTCTTT. Translation: CASSPRYRGPAEAFF. The chain has TRBV7-2 and TRBJ1-1, with 9 bases aligning to TRBD1. The CDR3 runs to 15 residues. With V trimmed by 5 bases and J by 6 bases, 10 bases remained unmatched. Germline V gene sequence: CDR1 SGHTA, CDR2 FQGNSA.